The 10 T cell receptor beta chains below were found in one sample sequenced in a study of blood T cells in healthy people across ages. Together with a sample-barcoded 5' primer, a J-beta primer mix was included in a second PCR lasting about 6 to 11 cycles. TCRdb re-called the 5' RACE reads through MiXCR, storing one row per CDR3 protein. The sample yields about 570,000 distinct CDR3 sequences, about 25% seen once. The source material was blood. The source of these receptors is a woman between 65 and 79 years old in good health.

A single count supports this clonotype. The V and J genes are TRBV5-1 and TRBJ2-2, with D tentatively TRBD2 (6 bases). This CDR3 comprises 14 residues. Trimming took 4 bases from V and 6 from J, leaving 13 bases between them. The germline V gene has CDR1 SGHRS and CDR2 YFSETQ. Here the CDR3 DNA reads TGCGCCAGCAGCGACGGGACTTATCCCGGGGAGCTGTTTTTT. Its translation: CASSDGTYPGELFF.

The table lists this clonotype with a few counts. This chain connects TRBV5-1 to TRBJ1-2; TRBD1 agrees at 7 bases. The germline gives CDR1 SGHRS, CDR2 YFSETQ. The trim removed 4 bases at V and 2 bases at J, leaving 5 bases unmatched. This CDR3 is built from 14 residues. The CDR3 DNA reads as TGCGCCAGCAGCCGGGCCAGGGGGAACTATGGCTACACCTTC. This codes for CASSRARGNYGYTF.

V and J are TRBV15 and TRBJ2-5; D could derive from TRBD1 or TRBD2 (6 bases each). The CDR3 has 14 amino acids. CDR1 is LNHNV, CDR2 YYDKDF, per germline (reference sequence). V was shortened by 8 bases and J by 1 base, with 14 bases between the two germline ends. The CDR3: CATSLGGLQETQYF. The DNA of the CDR3 is TGTGCCACCTCGCTCGGGGGCCTCCAAGAGACCCAGTACTTC.

J is TRBJ2-5 and V is TRBV7-2; D perhaps matches TRBD1 (6 bases). The CDR3 runs to 13 residues. CDR1 is SGHTA and CDR2 is FQGNSA in the germline V gene. Trimming shortened V by 3 bases and J by 5 bases, and 10 bases separated the two germline ends. DNA for the CDR3: TGTGCCAGCAGCTTTAACAGGGAGGAGACCCAGTACTTC. This translates into CASSFNREETQYF.

The rearrangement uses TRBV12-3 or TRBV12-4 and TRBJ1-1; maybe TRBD1 (6 bases). This CDR3 has 16 residues. Between the trimmed V and J ends, which lost 1 base and 0 bases, there was a span of 12 bases. The CDR3 loop is CASSLGGAHMNTEAFF. The CDR3 DNA reads as TGTGCCAGCAGTTTAGGGGGGGCGCATATGAACACTGAAGCTTTCTTT.

The chain is built from TRBV2 and TRBJ2-5; D unclear. With 2 bases removed from V and 2 bases from J, the gap between germline ends came to 12 bases. This CDR3 is 15 amino acids long. CDR1 and CDR2 (germline): SNHLY, FYNNEI. The CDR3 nucleotides read TGTGCCAGCAGTGAATTCCCGGGCCTTCAAGAGACCCAGTACTTC. It specifies CASSEFPGLQETQYF.

The chain couples TRBV20-1 to TRBJ2-2; a possible D gene is TRBD2 (6 bases). The CDR3 is 15 residues long. With 5 bases removed from V and 5 bases from J, the gap between germline ends came to 18 bases. Germline-derived CDR1 and CDR2 are DFQATT and SNEGSKA (reference sequence). Here the CDR3 reads CSASKLTSGTGELFF. For the CDR3, the DNA is TGCAGTGCTTCAAAATTGACTAGTGGGACCGGGGAGCTGTTTTTT.

V is TRBV25-1 and J is TRBJ2-5; perhaps TRBD2 as D (5 bases). The J call is doubtful: the DNA matches TRBJ2-7 better. Germline-derived CDR1 and CDR2 are MGHDK and SYGVNS. The CDR3 runs 15 residues. CDR3 bases: TGTGCCAGCGGAACGATAAACCGGGAAAGCTACGAGCAGTACTTC. Translation gives CASGTINRESYEQYF.

In its sample, this clonotype was seen many times. The chain carries TRBV20-1 and TRBJ2-1, with D unresolved. V was trimmed by 2 bases and J by 9 bases, leaving 17 bases between them. The CDR3 consists of 14 residues. Germline V gene lookup returns CDR1 DFQATT and CDR2 SNEGSKA (reference sequence). CDR3 amino acids: CSARTSSPASEQFF. In nucleotides, the CDR3 is TGCAGTGCTAGAACCAGCAGCCCGGCGTCTGAGCAGTTCTTC.

The V and J genes are TRBV7-9 and TRBJ1-2; no definite D call. Trimming cost V 3 bases and J 0 bases, with 5 bases left between them. There are 13 residues in the CDR3. CDR1 is SEHNR, CDR2 FQNEAQ, per germline (reference sequence). CDR3 region: CASSFQSNYGYTF. Written as DNA, the CDR3 is TGTGCCAGCAGCTTCCAGTCTAACTATGGCTACACCTTC.